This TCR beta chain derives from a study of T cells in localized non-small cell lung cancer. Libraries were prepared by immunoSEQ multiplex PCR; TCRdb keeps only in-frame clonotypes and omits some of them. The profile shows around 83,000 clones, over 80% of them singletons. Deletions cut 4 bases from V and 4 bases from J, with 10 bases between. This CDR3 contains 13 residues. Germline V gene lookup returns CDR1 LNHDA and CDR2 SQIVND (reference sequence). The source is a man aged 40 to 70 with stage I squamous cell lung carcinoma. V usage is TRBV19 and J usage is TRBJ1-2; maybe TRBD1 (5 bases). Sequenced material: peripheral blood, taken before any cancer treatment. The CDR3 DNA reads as TGTGCCAGTAGTACGGGACGGAGCTATGGCTACACCTTC. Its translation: CASSTGRSYGYTF.